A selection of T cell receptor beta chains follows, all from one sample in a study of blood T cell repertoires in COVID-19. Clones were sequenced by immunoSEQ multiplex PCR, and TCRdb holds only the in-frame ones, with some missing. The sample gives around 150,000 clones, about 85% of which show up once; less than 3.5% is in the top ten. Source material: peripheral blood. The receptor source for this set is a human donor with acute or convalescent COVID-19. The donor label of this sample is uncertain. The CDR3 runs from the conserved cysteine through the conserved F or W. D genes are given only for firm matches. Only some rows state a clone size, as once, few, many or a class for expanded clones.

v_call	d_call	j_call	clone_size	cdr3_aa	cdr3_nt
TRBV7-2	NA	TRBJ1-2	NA	CASSPDKNYGYTF	TGTGCCAGCAGCCCTGACAAGAACTATGGCTACACCTTC
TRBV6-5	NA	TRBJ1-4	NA	CASSKTPGGEKLFF	TGTGCCAGCAGCAAAACACCCGGCGGGGAAAAACTGTTTTTT
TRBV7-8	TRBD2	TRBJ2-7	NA	CASSLLAGGFSSYEQYF	TGTGCCAGCAGCCTACTAGCGGGGGGCTTTAGCTCCTACGAGCAGTACTTC
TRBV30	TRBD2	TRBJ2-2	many	CAWTGLAGTPNTGELFF	TGTGCCTGGACGGGACTAGCGGGGACACCGAACACCGGGGAGCTGTTTTTT
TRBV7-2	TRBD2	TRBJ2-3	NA	CASSLGSGLAITDTQYF	TGTGCCAGCAGCTTAGGCTCGGGACTAGCAATAACAGATACGCAGTATTTT
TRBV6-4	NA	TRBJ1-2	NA	CASSRGGSDYGYTF	TGTGCCAGCAGTCGTGGGGGGTCCGACTATGGCTACACCTTC
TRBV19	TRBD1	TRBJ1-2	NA	CASSQDRRSYTF	TGTGCCAGTAGCCAGGACAGGAGATCGTACACCTTC
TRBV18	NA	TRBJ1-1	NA	CASSPGQNTEAFF	TGTGCCAGCTCACCAGGCCAGAACACTGAAGCTTTCTTT
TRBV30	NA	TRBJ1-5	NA	CAWSSATGVIRPQHF	TGTGCCTGGAGTTCCGCTACAGGAGTAATCAGGCCCCAGCATTTT
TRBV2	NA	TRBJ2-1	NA	CASSELGSEFF	TGTGCCAGCAGTGAGTTGGGCAGTGAGTTCTTC
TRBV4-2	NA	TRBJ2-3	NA	CASSQGGQLRTDTQYF	TGTGCCAGCAGCCAAGGAGGACAGCTTCGCACAGATACGCAGTATTTT
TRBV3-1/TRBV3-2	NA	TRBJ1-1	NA	CASSQKTGSTEAFF	TGTGCCAGCAGCCAAAAAACGGGGAGCACTGAAGCTTTCTTT
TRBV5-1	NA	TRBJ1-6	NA	CASSLGQSGNSPLHF	TGCGCCAGCAGCTTAGGACAGTCGGGTAATTCACCCCTCCACTTT
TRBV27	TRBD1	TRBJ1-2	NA	CASRDGRGPNYGYTF	TGTGCCAGCAGAGATGGAAGGGGGCCCAACTATGGCTACACCTTC
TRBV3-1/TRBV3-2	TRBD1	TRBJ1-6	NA	CASSQETRDSWASPLHF	TGTGCCAGCAGCCAAGAAACCCGGGACAGCTGGGCATCACCCCTCCACTTT
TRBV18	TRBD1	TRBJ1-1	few	CASSPGQGTEAFF	TGTGCCAGCTCACCGGGACAGGGCACTGAAGCTTTCTTT
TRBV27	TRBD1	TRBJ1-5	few	CASSPMTGGAYQPQHF	TGTGCCAGCAGTCCTATGACAGGGGGCGCGTATCAGCCCCAGCATTTT
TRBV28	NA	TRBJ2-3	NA	CASRPFGRTDTQYF	TGTGCCAGCAGGCCCTTCGGGAGAACAGATACGCAGTATTTT
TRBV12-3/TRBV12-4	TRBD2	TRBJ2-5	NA	CASSLWGGETQYF	TGTGCCAGCAGTTTATGGGGGGGTGAGACCCAGTACTTC
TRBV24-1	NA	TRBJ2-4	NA	CATRIRAKNIQYF	TGTGCCACCAGGATTAGAGCCAAAAACATTCAGTACTTC
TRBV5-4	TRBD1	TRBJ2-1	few	CASSSGDRGGLNEQFF	TGTGCCAGCAGCTCGGGGGACAGGGGGGGCCTCAATGAGCAGTTCTTC
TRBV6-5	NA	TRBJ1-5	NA	CASSQQGGNQPQHF	TGTGCCAGCAGCCAACAGGGTGGCAATCAGCCCCAGCATTTT
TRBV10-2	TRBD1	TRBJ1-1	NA	CASSDRGRAFF	TGCGCCAGCAGCGACAGGGGAAGAGCTTTCTTT
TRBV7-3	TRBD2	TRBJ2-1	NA	CASSLSPRGGSYNEQFF	TGTGCCAGCAGCTTATCTCCCCGCGGGGGCTCCTACAATGAGCAGTTCTTC
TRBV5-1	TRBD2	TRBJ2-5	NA	CASSLGSGGQETQYF	TGCGCCAGCAGCTTGGGTAGCGGGGGGCAAGAGACCCAGTACTTC
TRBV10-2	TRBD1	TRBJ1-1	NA	CASSEAGGNTEAFF	TGCGCCAGCAGTGAGGCAGGGGGGAACACTGAAGCTTTCTTT
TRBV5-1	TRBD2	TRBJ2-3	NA	CASSPRGLAATDTQYF	TGCGCCAGCAGCCCGAGGGGACTAGCGGCGACAGATACGCAGTATTTT
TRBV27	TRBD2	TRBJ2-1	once	CASSPRTSGGFDEQFF	TGTGCCAGCAGTCCGCGGACTAGCGGGGGGTTCGATGAGCAGTTCTTC
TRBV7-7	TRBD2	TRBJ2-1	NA	CASSSTRGGNNEQFF	TGTGCCAGCAGCTCGACTCGGGGGGGCAACAATGAGCAGTTCTTC
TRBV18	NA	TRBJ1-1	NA	CASSPLQDLNTEAFF	TGTGCCAGCTCACCGCTACAGGATCTGAACACTGAAGCTTTCTTT
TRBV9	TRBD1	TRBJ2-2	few	CASNFRGQSNTGELFF	TGTGCCAGCAATTTTCGGGGACAGTCGAACACCGGGGAGCTGTTTTTT
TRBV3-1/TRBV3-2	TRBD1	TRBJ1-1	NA	CASSPASGQGRPEAFF	TGTGCCAGCAGCCCCGCTTCGGGACAGGGAAGGCCTGAAGCTTTCTTT
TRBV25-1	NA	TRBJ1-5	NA	CASKQIYQPQHF	TGTGCCAGCAAACAGATTTATCAGCCCCAGCATTTT
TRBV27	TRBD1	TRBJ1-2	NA	CASSLSAGGGYGYTF	TGTGCCAGCAGTTTATCCGCAGGGGGCGGGTATGGCTACACCTTC
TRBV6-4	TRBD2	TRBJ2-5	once	CASSAVGGGIQETQYF	TGTGCCAGCAGTGCGGTAGGCGGGGGGATCCAAGAGACCCAGTACTTC
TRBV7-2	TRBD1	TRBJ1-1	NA	CASSSAYRGLEGTEAFF	TGTGCCAGCAGCTCCGCCTACAGGGGGCTGGAAGGGACTGAAGCTTTCTTT
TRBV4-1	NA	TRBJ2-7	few	CASSQDPRDEQYF	TGCGCCAGCAGCCAAGATCCCAGGGATGAGCAGTACTTC
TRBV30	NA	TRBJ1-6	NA	CASRTAKNSPLHF	TGTGCCTCTAGGACAGCCAAAAATTCACCCCTCCACTTT
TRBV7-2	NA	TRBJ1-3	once	CASSSGGNLGNTIYF	TGTGCCAGCAGCTCCGGGGGGAACTTAGGAAACACCATATATTTT
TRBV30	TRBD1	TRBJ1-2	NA	CAWSVVRTGGYGYTF	TGTGCCTGGAGTGTTGTTCGGACAGGGGGCTATGGCTACACCTTC
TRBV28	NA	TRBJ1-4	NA	CASSSTGGTNEKLFF	TGTGCCAGCAGTTCTACGGGGGGGACTAATGAAAAACTGTTTTTT
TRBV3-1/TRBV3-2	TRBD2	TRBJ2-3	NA	CASSQDLLAGTDTQYF	TGTGCCAGCAGCCAAGATCTACTAGCGGGGACAGATACGCAGTATTTT
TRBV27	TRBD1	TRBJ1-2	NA	CASSPGQGSGGYTF	TGTGCCAGCAGTCCGGGACAGGGATCGGGGGGCTACACCTTC
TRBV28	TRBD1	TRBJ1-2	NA	CASSLRGTGGNYGYTF	TGTGCCAGCAGTTTACGGGGGACAGGGGGCAACTATGGCTACACCTTC
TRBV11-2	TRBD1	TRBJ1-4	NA	CASSLSGGGEKLFF	TGTGCCAGCAGCTTATCAGGGGGTGGTGAAAAACTGTTTTTT
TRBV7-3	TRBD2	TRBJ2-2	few	CASSLTSGGSWTGELFF	TGTGCCAGCAGCTTAACCTCGGGGGGTTCATGGACCGGGGAGCTGTTTTTT
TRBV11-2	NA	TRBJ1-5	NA	CASSPGHNQPQHF	TGTGCCAGCAGCCCGGGACACAATCAGCCCCAGCATTTT
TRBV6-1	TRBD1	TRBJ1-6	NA	CASSEWGQGSSPLHF	TGTGCCAGCAGTGAATGGGGACAGGGGAGTTCACCCCTCCACTTT
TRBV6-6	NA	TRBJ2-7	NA	CASSYVGRAAYEQYF	TGTGCCAGCAGTTACGTCGGCAGGGCAGCCTACGAGCAGTACTTC
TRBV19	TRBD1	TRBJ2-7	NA	CASRIRTGATYEQYF	TGTGCCAGTAGGATCCGGACAGGGGCCACCTACGAGCAGTACTTC
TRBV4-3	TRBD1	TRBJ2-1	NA	CASSQDPPGTGTIFIHNEQFF	TGCGCCAGCAGCCAAGATCCCCCCGGGACAGGGACTATCTTTATTCACAATGAGCAGTTCTTC
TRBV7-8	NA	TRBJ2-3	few	CASSLSRVTQYF	TGTGCCAGCAGCTTATCGAGAGTCACGCAGTATTTT
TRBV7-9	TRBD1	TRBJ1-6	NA	CASRQEGANSPLHF	TGTGCCAGCCGGCAGGAGGGGGCAAATTCACCCCTCCACTTT
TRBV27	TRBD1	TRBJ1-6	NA	CASSLAGTGLGSPLHF	TGTGCCAGCAGTTTAGCCGGGACAGGGCTGGGCTCACCCCTCCACTTT
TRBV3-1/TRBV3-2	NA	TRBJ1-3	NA	CASSQFLGNTIYF	TGTGCCAGCAGCCAATTCCTCGGGAACACCATATATTTT
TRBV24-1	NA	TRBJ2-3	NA	CATSDRKLRTDTQYF	TGTGCCACCAGTGACCGAAAACTTCGCACAGATACGCAGTATTTT
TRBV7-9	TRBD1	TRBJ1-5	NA	CASSPTGVSNQPQHF	TGTGCCAGCTCACCGACAGGGGTAAGCAATCAGCCCCAGCATTTT
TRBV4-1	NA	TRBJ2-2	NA	CASSQRRPQGTGELFF	TGCGCCAGCAGCCAACGAAGACCTCAGGGTACCGGGGAGCTGTTTTTT
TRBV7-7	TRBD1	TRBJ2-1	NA	CASSLGTGTVNEQFF	TGTGCCAGCAGCTTAGGCACCGGGACAGTCAATGAGCAGTTCTTC
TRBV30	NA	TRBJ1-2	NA	CAWRETEYGGYTF	TGTGCCTGGAGGGAAACGGAGTACGGTGGCTACACCTTC